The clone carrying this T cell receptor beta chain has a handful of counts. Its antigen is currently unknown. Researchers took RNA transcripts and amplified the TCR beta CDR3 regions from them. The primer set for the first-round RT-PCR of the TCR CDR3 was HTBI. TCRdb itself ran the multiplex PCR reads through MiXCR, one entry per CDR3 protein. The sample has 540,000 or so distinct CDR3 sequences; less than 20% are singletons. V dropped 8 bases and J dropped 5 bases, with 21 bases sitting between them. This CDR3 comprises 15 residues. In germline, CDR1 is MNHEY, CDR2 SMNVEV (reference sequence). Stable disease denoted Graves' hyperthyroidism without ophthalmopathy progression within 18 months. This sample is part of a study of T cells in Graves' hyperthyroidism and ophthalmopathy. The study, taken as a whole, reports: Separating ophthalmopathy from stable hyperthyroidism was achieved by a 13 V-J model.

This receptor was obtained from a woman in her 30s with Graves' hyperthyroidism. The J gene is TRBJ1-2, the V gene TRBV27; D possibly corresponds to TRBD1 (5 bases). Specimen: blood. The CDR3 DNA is TGTGCCAGCTGCTATTCTAAGGGGCTCCGGTATGGCTACACCTTC. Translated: CASCYSKGLRYGYTF.